This record looks at one T cell receptor beta chain sequence and its context. Its target is not known. With 60 Vbeta and 13 Jbeta primers, the PCR was carried out. TCRdb's table, derived via immunoSEQ multiplex PCR, lists solely in-frame clones and lacks some. The table shows 150,000 to 200,000 clones, with roughly 80% occurring only once. The sample comes from a study of cytomegalovirus exposure and HLA in healthy donors. Study-level points and caveats: Prior analysis indicated that the majority of TCR beta V segments exhibited productivity approximately 87% or approximately 30% of the time. The study designated fewer than 200 TCR beta chains cytomegalovirus-associated.

The sample consisted of PBMCs. The TCR comes from a man in his forties or fifties in good health and CMV-seropositive.

The CDR3 reads CASSEEGVGQPQHF. DNA of the CDR3: TGTGCCAGCAGTGAAGAGGGGGTCGGTCAGCCCCAGCATTTT. The rearrangement uses TRBV2 and TRBJ1-5; TRBD1 might be the D (6 bases). The CDR3 totals 14 residues. Germline CDR1 reads SNHLY; CDR2 reads FYNNEI. Trimming left V 1 base short and J 6 bases short, with 10 bases between.